This TCR beta chain was observed in a study of cytomegalovirus exposure and HLA in healthy donors. CDR3 length: 17 amino acids. Trimming removed 0 bases from V and 8 bases from J; junction bases left unmatched: 12. Germline V CDR1 and CDR2: MGHRA, YSYEKL. Sequenced by immunoSEQ multiplex PCR; TCRdb stores in-frame clones only, minus some. The data show fewer than 350,000 clones, around 87% seen once. This chain links TRBV4-1 with TRBJ2-1; 8 nucleotides line up with TRBD1. The sequence was obtained from a woman aged 18-29 years in good health and CMV-seronegative. The sample was PBMCs. The CDR3 loop reads CASSQDFPGGLRDEQFF. The DNA of the CDR3 is TGCGCCAGCAGCCAAGATTTTCCAGGGGGCTTAAGAGATGAGCAGTTCTTC.